This T cell receptor (beta chain) was profiled in a study of T cells in Graves' hyperthyroidism and ophthalmopathy. This clonotype occurred a few times. Possible read error: a much larger clone is one base away. Each 10 ml fresh peripheral blood draw supplied the PBMCs. Amplification of TCR beta CDR3 regions used RNA as the template. Researchers ran a first-round RT-PCR on the TCR CDR3 using the HTBI primer set. In TCRdb, the multiplex PCR reads were re-called with MiXCR into one record per CDR3 protein. This sample carries about 380,000 distinct CDR3 sequences, about 15% of them seen once, and the ten largest clones take roughly 11%. The sample was blood. The TCR was taken from a woman in her sixties with Graves' hyperthyroidism.

CDR3 region: CAISGPGSGPELGYERFF. CDR3 bases: TGTGCCATCAGTGGGCCCGGCAGTGGACCAGAACTGGGTTATGAGCGGTTCTTC. The chain links TRBV10-3 to TRBJ2-1; D not certain. Germline V gene lookup returns CDR1 ENHRY and CDR2 SYGVKD. The CDR3 runs 18 residues.